This TCR beta chain was sequenced during a study of blood T cell repertoires in COVID-19. Whole-study context: Sources were T cells, B-cell-depleted T cells, or PBMCs; the material itself was cDNA or gDNA.

Germline-derived CDR1 and CDR2 are SNHLY and FYNNEI. The V gene lost 6 bases and the J gene lost 1 base, with 15 bases spanning the gap. The CDR3 contains 15 residues. Per the original data handling: Researchers report that nucleated cell counts were estimated from reference gene primer amplification. Using immunoSEQ multiplex PCR, the repertoire was profiled, and TCRdb retains in-frame clones only, with some absent. The D gene and trimming were derived from the DNA, and the V and J assignments and clone size from that table. This repertoire shows 150,000 to 200,000 clones, 90% found once; its top ten account for 0.5% to 0.6%.

The V call is TRBV2, the J call TRBJ1-1; possibly TRBD1 for D (6 bases). The receptor was isolated from a man aged 45 to 65 with acute or convalescent COVID-19. The sample was peripheral blood. The CDR3 region has the DNA TGTGCCAGCAGGAACAGGGTTGGAGGGAACACTGAAGCTTTCTTT. It translates to CASRNRVGGNTEAFF.